A selection of T cell receptor beta chains follows, all from one sample in a study of Ad26.COV2.S vaccination and SARS-CoV-2 variants. Produced via immunoSEQ multiplex PCR; TCRdb's table is partial and in-frame only. The sample includes hundreds of thousands of clones, approximately 88% of them seen just once. Source: peripheral blood, taken in a trial of Ad26.COV2.S vaccine versus placebo. These receptor sequences come from a person aged 18 to 65 who received the Ad26.COV2.S COVID-19 vaccine or a placebo. Both conserved end residues are trimmed from each CDR3. Each record gives: CDR3 protein, J gene, V gene.

ASSSRLVSTDTQY | TRBJ2-3 | TRBV11-2
ASSQDRGTYGYT | TRBJ1-2 | TRBV4-3
AWSSTGVYYT | TRBJ1-2 | TRBV30
SPGSRETQY | TRBJ2-5 | TRBV20-1
ASSRVQGMVAGGPLGYEQF | TRBJ2-1 | TRBV7-8
AISESGPQTGNTIY | TRBJ1-3 | TRBV10-3
ASSVLGQGAHGYT | TRBJ1-2 | TRBV9
ASSWGLAGLAYEQY | TRBJ2-7 | TRBV7-2
SVSGASTDTQY | TRBJ2-3 | TRBV29-1
ASNLVGGYTEAF | TRBJ1-1 | TRBV7-2
ASSYSNLAGELF | TRBJ2-2 | TRBV6-6
ASGLRTGRLSGNTIY | TRBJ1-3 | TRBV12-5
ASSPHMGYEQY | TRBJ2-7 | TRBV5-5
ASSFTVDTEAF | TRBJ1-1 | TRBV12-3/TRBV12-4
ATRQGRRTNEKLF | TRBJ1-4 | TRBV24-1
ASSQTGIGYGYT | TRBJ1-2 | TRBV7-2
ASSFSGGSYNEQF | TRBJ2-1 | TRBV7-9
ASREGDRLRNEQF | TRBJ2-1 | TRBV19
ASSLAGEGGSPLH | TRBJ1-6 | TRBV7-9
ASSFVVTNPYGYT | TRBJ1-2 | TRBV5-6